The clone carrying this T cell receptor (beta chain) was seen only once. The data stem from a study of CD8 T cells in Susac syndrome. The RNA input was about 0.45 to 1 ug, and it was reverse transcribed with random hexamers. The method of amplification for TCR beta CDR3 was immunoSEQ multiplex PCR, covering 54 Vbeta and 13 Jbeta. MiXCR, applied by TCRdb to the immunoSEQ multiplex PCR reads, yields one record per CDR3 protein. Of approximately 120,000 distinct CDR3 sequences listed, about 93% are singletons. Sequencing of TCR beta drew on CD8+ and CD4+ T cells from blood. The CDR3 loop spans 17 amino acids. Germline V gives CDR1 DFQATT, CDR2 SNEGSKA (reference sequence). V was shortened by 6 bases and J by 0 bases, with 23 bases between the two germline ends.

This receptor was identified in a human donor in good health. The sample comprised CD4+ T cells from PBMCs. The genes are TRBV20-1 and TRBJ2-5; D possibly uses TRBD1 or TRBD2 (5 bases each). The CDR3 DNA reads as TGCAGTGCCAAGAGACAATCGGGACGGAAGTACCAAGAGACCCAGTACTTC. This codes for CSAKRQSGRKYQETQYF.